A selection of T cell receptor beta chains follows, all from one sample in a study of Ad26.COV2.S vaccination and SARS-CoV-2 variants. Here immunoSEQ multiplex PCR was the method, and the copy in TCRdb shows in-frame clones only, minus some. The table records just over 350,000 clones, roughly 94% of them present only once. The sample consisted of peripheral blood, taken after recovery from COVID-19. The receptors here all came from a human donor who had recovered from COVID-19. The CDR3 runs from the conserved cysteine through the conserved F or W. The D gene is left open where the match is weak. Clone sizes are given selectively: once, few, many, or a class where the clone is expanded.

>TRBV18|NA|TRBJ1-1|NA
TGTGCCAGCTCACCAATGACAGAAGCTTTCTTT
CASSPMTEAFF
>TRBV24-1|NA|TRBJ2-6|NA
TGTGCCACCAGTGATTCCCGCCTGGGCTCTGGGGCCAACGTCCTGACTTTC
CATSDSRLGSGANVLTF
>TRBV5-6|NA|TRBJ2-7|NA
TGTGCCAGCGAGGGAAACTACGAGCAGTACTTC
CASEGNYEQYF
>TRBV5-1|NA|TRBJ1-6|NA
TGCGCCAGCAGCTCCCTTGGGACCGTGGGAATCAATTCACCCCTCCACTTT
CASSSLGTVGINSPLHF
>TRBV5-1|NA|TRBJ2-1|TRBD2
TGCGCCAGCAGCCCTAGCGGGGGGCTGTACAATGAGCAGTTCTTC
CASSPSGGLYNEQFF
>TRBV4-1|NA|TRBJ1-2|NA
TGCGCCAGCAGCCAGGGACTTACCCTGGACTATGGCTACACCTTC
CASSQGLTLDYGYTF
>TRBV4-1|NA|TRBJ1-1|NA
TGCGCCAGCAGCCAAGAGAGGGCAAAAGTCCCGTTCAGGACCACGGACACTGAAGCTTTCTTT
CASSQERAKVPFRTTDTEAFF
>TRBV15|NA|TRBJ1-3|TRBD1
TGTGCCACCAGCAGCCGCGGGGACAGCGGAAACACCATATATTTT
CATSSRGDSGNTIYF
>TRBV6-1|once|TRBJ1-2|NA
TGTGCCAGCAGTGAAACGGGGGGGGCCTATGGCTACACCTTC
CASSETGGAYGYTF
>TRBV6-2/TRBV6-3|NA|TRBJ2-7|NA
TGTGCCAGCAGTTACGCGGGCAGGGATGGAAACGAGCAGTACTTC
CASSYAGRDGNEQYF
>TRBV10-1|NA|TRBJ2-7|NA
TGCGCCAGCAGTGAGTCCCTCGCGACCTACGAGCAGTACTTC
CASSESLATYEQYF
>TRBV7-2|NA|TRBJ1-5|TRBD1
TGTGCCAGCAGCTTAACGGGGACAGGATATCAGCCCCAGCATTTT
CASSLTGTGYQPQHF
>TRBV5-4|NA|TRBJ1-2|NA
TGTGCCAGCAGCTTACCGGGACGGACGAACTATGGCTACACCTTC
CASSLPGRTNYGYTF
>TRBV6-5|NA|TRBJ1-1|NA
TGTGCCAGCCTCCCAAGAGGGGTGGCCACTGAAGCTTTCTTT
CASLPRGVATEAFF
>TRBV18|once|TRBJ1-3|NA
TGTGCCAGCTCACCTAACCGGGACTCTGGAAACACCATATATTTT
CASSPNRDSGNTIYF
>TRBV7-8|NA|TRBJ1-2|NA
TGTGCCAGCAGCGCCGACAGCTTCTATGGCTACACCTTC
CASSADSFYGYTF
>TRBV10-3|NA|TRBJ1-6|NA
TGTGCCATCCAGGGGATTGATTCACCCCTCCACTTT
CAIQGIDSPLHF
>TRBV7-2|NA|TRBJ1-1|NA
TGTGCCAGCAGCGACTCGGGGAAAGGTGTAGCTTTCTTT
CASSDSGKGVAFF
>TRBV6-4|NA|TRBJ2-1|NA
TGTGCCAGCAGTCCCTCCTCTGCGGGCTCCTACAATGAGCAGTTCTTC
CASSPSSAGSYNEQFF
>TRBV28|once|TRBJ1-5|NA
TGTGCCAGCAGTTTAGGGTTTCAGCCCCAGCATTTT
CASSLGFQPQHF
>TRBV10-1|NA|TRBJ2-3|NA
TGCGCCAGCAGTGAAACAGGGGAGGGTACGCAGTATTTT
CASSETGEGTQYF
>TRBV19|NA|TRBJ1-1|NA
TGTGCCAGTAGTATTGGCTGGCAGATGAACACTGAAGCTTTCTTT
CASSIGWQMNTEAFF
>TRBV11-2|NA|TRBJ2-7|TRBD1
TGTGCCAGCAGCTTGCTGGCCGACAGGGGCGCCTACGAGCAGTACTTC
CASSLLADRGAYEQYF
>TRBV5-6|NA|TRBJ2-1|NA
TGTGCCAGCAGCTACCACAATGAGCAGTTCTTC
CASSYHNEQFF
>TRBV18|NA|TRBJ2-7|NA
TGTGCCAGCTCGCCCGCCCCCGTTGGGTACGAGCAGTACTTC
CASSPAPVGYEQYF
>TRBV29-1|NA|TRBJ1-2|NA
TGCAGCGTTGACGGGGGCGCGACCTATGGCTACACCTTC
CSVDGGATYGYTF
>TRBV20-1|NA|TRBJ1-2|NA
TGCAGTTCAGGACAGCTCTATGGCTACACCTTC
CSSGQLYGYTF
>TRBV3-1/TRBV3-2|NA|TRBJ2-5|NA
TGTGCCAGCAGCCAACCCCCCGGCGAGACCCAGTACTTC
CASSQPPGETQYF
>TRBV20-1|NA|TRBJ2-3|NA
TGCAGTGCTAGTTACGGACTCGGTCACACAGATACGCAGTATTTT
CSASYGLGHTDTQYF
>TRBV3-1/TRBV3-2|NA|TRBJ2-7|NA
TGTGCCAGCAGCCAACGCGGAGGGGGCCTTTACGAGCAGTACTTC
CASSQRGGGLYEQYF
>TRBV10-3|few|TRBJ2-7|NA
TGTGCCATCAGACAGGGCCTCTCCTACGAGCAGTACTTC
CAIRQGLSYEQYF
>TRBV7-7|NA|TRBJ2-7|NA
TGTGCTAGCAGCTTGCCGACAGGAGACTCCTACGAGCAGTACTTC
CASSLPTGDSYEQYF
>TRBV6-2/TRBV6-3|NA|TRBJ1-1|TRBD1
TGTGCCAGCAGTGGGGACAGATACACTGAAGCTTTCTTT
CASSGDRYTEAFF
>TRBV7-9|once|TRBJ2-3|TRBD2
TGTGCCAGCAGCGGACCGGGGGTCGGGGGGGCGAGAGATACGCAGTATTTT
CASSGPGVGGARDTQYF
>TRBV29-1|NA|TRBJ1-2|TRBD1
TGCAGCGTTGGGACAGGGGCGAACTATGGCTACACCTTC
CSVGTGANYGYTF